A selection of T cell receptor beta chains follows, all from one sample in a study of shared clonotypes between healthy human individuals. Assay: immunoSEQ multiplex PCR; the TCRdb copy retains only in-frame clones and omits some. This sample has about 1.1 million clones; around 78% occur once, and the top ten carry under 0.8%. Sequenced material: memory CD4+ T cells from PBMCs. Receptor source: a man aged 18 to 30 in good health. Some clones in this sample may be carry-over from other donors' samples. CDR3s include the opening cysteine and the closing phenylalanine or tryptophan. A D gene is named only where the DNA matches it firmly. Rows may omit the clone size; those that give it use once, few, many or a size class.

TGTGCCAGCAGTTACCCGGGACAGGCTGTGTATGGCTACACCTTC CASSYPGQAVYGYTF TRBD1 TRBV6-5 - TRBJ1-2
TGTGCCAGCTCACCACCGGGACGGTACTCTGGAAACACCATATATTTT CASSPPGRYSGNTIYF - TRBV18 - TRBJ1-3
TGTGCCAGCAGTGATGCACAAGAGACCCAGTACTTC CASSDAQETQYF - TRBV6-1 - TRBJ2-5
TGTGCCAGCTCACCGGGACAGCTGGCGCCCCAGCATTTT CASSPGQLAPQHF TRBD1 TRBV18 - TRBJ1-5
TGTGCCAGCAGGATGATGGCGGGCTCCTACAATGAGCAGTTCTTC CASRMMAGSYNEQFF - TRBV2 - TRBJ2-1
TGTGCCAGCAGGGGGGCAGGGAGAGAGACCCAGTACTTC CASRGAGRETQYF - TRBV28 - TRBJ2-5
TGCAGCGTTGACGGGTACACTGAAGCTTTCTTT CSVDGYTEAFF - TRBV29-1 - TRBJ1-1
TGCAGCGTTGGACAGGGGGACTCCTACGAGCAGTACTTC CSVGQGDSYEQYF TRBD1 TRBV29-1 - TRBJ2-7
TGCGCCAGCAGCGATACGACTAGCGGGAGTATCTCCTACGAGCAGTACTTC CASSDTTSGSISYEQYF TRBD2 TRBV5-1 few TRBJ2-7
TGCAGTGCTAGCGGGTTCACTGAAGCTTTCTTT CSASGFTEAFF - TRBV20-1 few TRBJ1-1
TGTGCCAGCAGCTTTGACAGGCAGGACCAAGAGACCCAGTACTTC CASSFDRQDQETQYF - TRBV7-9 - TRBJ2-5
TGTGCCAGCAGCCAGGAGACACAGACCAATTCACCCCTCCACTTT CASSQETQTNSPLHF - TRBV14 - TRBJ1-6
TGTGCCAGCTCACCGCGACAGGAGTATGAAAAACTGTTTTTT CASSPRQEYEKLFF - TRBV18 - TRBJ1-4
TGTGCCAGCAGCTTGTCCCAGGTGGGGTCCGGCGGGGAGCTGTTTTTT CASSLSQVGSGGELFF - TRBV5-6 - TRBJ2-2
TGTGCCAGCAGCAGTACAGGGTTCTACAATGAGCAGTTCTTC CASSSTGFYNEQFF - TRBV7-9 - TRBJ2-1
TGTGCCAGCAGTTACCGGGACCGGTACTACGAGCAGTACTTC CASSYRDRYYEQYF - TRBV14 - TRBJ2-7
TGTGCCAGCAGCATGAACGCGGGCTACGAGCAGTACTTC CASSMNAGYEQYF - TRBV6-1 few TRBJ2-7
TGTGCCAGCAGTACGGGAGGGCAGACCTATGGCTACACCTTC CASSTGGQTYGYTF - TRBV28 - TRBJ1-2
TGTGCCAGCAGTTTAAGGCCCCTGGAGACCCAGTACTTC CASSLRPLETQYF - TRBV28 - TRBJ2-5
TGTGCCAGCAGCTTCATGGGAAATCAGCCCCAGCATTTT CASSFMGNQPQHF - TRBV11-2 - TRBJ1-5
TGTGCCAGCAGTTTAAGTGCGGCTGTTCCTAACGAGCAGTACTTC CASSLSAAVPNEQYF - TRBV27 - TRBJ2-7
TGTGCCAGCAGCCTTTGGACTAGCGGGAGGGCCTGGCTCGATGAGCAGTTCTTC CASSLWTSGRAWLDEQFF TRBD2 TRBV7-9 - TRBJ2-1
TGCGCCAGCAGCACTACCGGGACAGGGGGTGGGGAGCTGTTTTTT CASSTTGTGGGELFF TRBD1 TRBV5-1 - TRBJ2-2
TGTGCCAGCAGTTTCTTCGGGAGCAATCAGCCCCAGCATTTT CASSFFGSNQPQHF - TRBV6-5 - TRBJ1-5
TGTGCCAGCAGTTTATCAGGGTTAGGCACAGATACGCAGTATTTT CASSLSGLGTDTQYF - TRBV27 - TRBJ2-3
TGTGCCAGCAGCTTAATTCTGGCACAAAATACGCAGTATTTT CASSLILAQNTQYF - TRBV7-8 - TRBJ2-3
TGTGCCAGCAGTACCCGGGACAACGGCTATCAGCCCCAGCATTTT CASSTRDNGYQPQHF - TRBV28 - TRBJ1-5
TGCGCCAGCAGCCAGGGAAGACTCAGAGGTTTTCCAGATACGCAGTATTTT CASSQGRLRGFPDTQYF - TRBV4-1 few TRBJ2-3
TGCAGCGTTGCTGGGAGCTCCTACAATGAGCAGTTCTTC CSVAGSSYNEQFF - TRBV29-1 - TRBJ2-1
TGTGCCAGCAGCGTAGGCGCCGGGACTAGCGGAGTGAACACCGGGGAGCTGTTTTTT CASSVGAGTSGVNTGELFF TRBD2 TRBV9 - TRBJ2-2
TGTGCCAGCAGCTTCTACGGGACCTATAACACCGGGGAGCTGTTTTTT CASSFYGTYNTGELFF - TRBV5-5 - TRBJ2-2
TGCGCCAGCAGCCGGGGTGAGTTTACTCAGGAAGCTTTCTTT CASSRGEFTQEAFF - TRBV5-1 many TRBJ1-1
TGTGCCAGCAGTGGTGGGGTGCGTGAAGCTTTCTTT CASSGGVREAFF - TRBV2 - TRBJ1-1
TGCAGCGTTGACCCCGGGAGATCTGGGGGCTACACCTTC CSVDPGRSGGYTF - TRBV29-1 - TRBJ1-2
TGTGCCAGCAGCCTGGAGGACTTCGGTGGCTACACCTTC CASSLEDFGGYTF - TRBV6-1 - TRBJ1-2
TGCAGCGTTGTGCAGGGAACAGATACGCAGTATTTT CSVVQGTDTQYF - TRBV29-1 - TRBJ2-3
TGTGCCAGCAGCTTGGTCCCTGAAGATACGCAGTATTTT CASSLVPEDTQYF - TRBV5-4 - TRBJ2-3
TGCGCCAGCAAGGGACAGGGGGCCAAAAACATTCAGTACTTC CASKGQGAKNIQYF TRBD1 TRBV5-1 - TRBJ2-4
TGTGCCAGCAGACCGGAGGGGAGCTATGGCTACACCTTC CASRPEGSYGYTF - TRBV27 - TRBJ1-2
TGTGCCAGTAGTGTCGGGAGAGAGACCCAGTACTTC CASSVGRETQYF - TRBV19 - TRBJ2-5
TGTGCCATCAGTCAAAGGGGAGGGGTCCCCGCCAAAAACATTCAGTACTTC CAISQRGGVPAKNIQYF TRBD2 TRBV10-3 - TRBJ2-4
TGTGCCAGCAGTCCCCCCTACCCTCCCTACGAGCAGTACTTC CASSPPYPPYEQYF - TRBV28 - TRBJ2-7
TGCGCCAGCAGCTTTGGTGGGACAGGGGAGGAGACCCAGTACTTC CASSFGGTGEETQYF TRBD1 TRBV5-1 - TRBJ2-5
TGTGCCAGCAGTGCCAGGGAGGGGCACGGGGACAATGAGCAGTTCTTC CASSAREGHGDNEQFF TRBD2 TRBV28 - TRBJ2-1
TGTGCCAGCAGTGATGTAACAGGGGTGGCCGGGGAGCTGTTTTTT CASSDVTGVAGELFF TRBD1 TRBV6-1 - TRBJ2-2
TGTGCCAGCAGTGATAGGAGGGCGTGGGGCAGTCAGCCCCAGCATTTT CASSDRRAWGSQPQHF - TRBV2 few TRBJ1-5
TGTGCCAGCAGCTTGGCCGGGACTAGCGGGAAGAATACGCAGTATTTT CASSLAGTSGKNTQYF TRBD2 TRBV7-3 - TRBJ2-3
TGCAGCGTCCTACTCCCGTTGAATGGGGGAGCTTTCTTT CSVLLPLNGGAFF - TRBV29-1 few TRBJ1-1
TGTGCCAGCAGCGACGATGGAGGAAACACCGGGGAGCTGTTTTTT CASSDDGGNTGELFF - TRBV7-3 once TRBJ2-2
TGTGCCAGCAGTGAAAGGGGGGGACCAGTTGCAGATACGCAGTATTTT CASSERGGPVADTQYF - TRBV6-1 once TRBJ2-3
TGCGCCAGCAGCCAAGGTAGGGGGGGCTCCTACGAGCAGTACTTC CASSQGRGGSYEQYF - TRBV4-3 few TRBJ2-7
TGTGCCAGCAGTGATGCCTCTAGAGAAACGCAGTATTTT CASSDASRETQYF - TRBV2 - TRBJ2-3
TGCAGCGTCGGGGACTACGAGCAGTACTTC CSVGDYEQYF - TRBV29-1 - TRBJ2-7